This T cell receptor beta chain emerged from a study of CD8+CD57+ T cells in acquired aplastic anemia. Study in general: Each DNA sample taken from sorted CD4+ and CD8+ cells came to 3.2 ug on average.

With V trimmed by 10 bases and J by 2 bases, 6 bases remained unmatched. Germline V gene data show CDR1 as ENHRY and CDR2 as SYGVKD. The CDR3 has 14 amino acids. For CDR3 and TCR beta VDJ profiling, genomic DNA was the template used. Each CDR3 protein is one row after TCRdb ran MiXCR on the reads. Altogether around 220,000 distinct CDR3 sequences are present, under 50% being singletons, with the ten largest covering just under 20%. Study-wide findings and caveats: Patients showed no significant difference from controls in CD8+ Simpson's diversity. Patients and controls shared roughly 31 CD8+ CDR3 sequences, highly expressed in patients.

Sequenced patients had shown CD8+CD57+ cell expansion by flow cytometry. The diagnosis in all patients was severe acquired aplastic anemia. Note on this clonotype: Its antigen is unidentified.

The specimen sequenced was sorted CD4+, CD8+, or CD8+CD57+ T cells (not recorded which) from PBMCs. The receptor's source is a human donor with aplastic anemia. The chain joins TRBV10-3 to TRBJ2-5; 11 bases align to TRBD1. CDR3 in amino acids: CATQGDRGQETQYF. CDR3 bases: TGTGCCACCCAAGGGGACAGGGGGCAAGAGACCCAGTACTTC.